This T cell receptor beta chain was identified during a study of cytomegalovirus exposure and HLA in healthy donors. Findings of the study overall: As confirmed in vitro, three CMV-associated chains were specific for CMV antigens. The TCR clusters that emerged in the first cohort tended, a later analysis found, to co-occur in the 120 validation repertoires.

Per germline, CDR1 SNHLY and CDR2 FYNNEI. This CDR3 region has 12 residues. Assay: immunoSEQ multiplex PCR; the TCRdb copy retains only in-frame clones and omits some. The top ten hold around 3.3% of the sample, which has tens of thousands of clones, over 85% seen once. Notes on this clone: Its antigen is unidentified.

The receptor comes from a woman under 40 in good health and CMV-seronegative. Sequenced sample: PBMCs. The rearrangement joins TRBV2 to TRBJ2-5; the D gene is possibly TRBD1 (6 bases). CDR3 region: CALWTDQETQYF. CDR3 nucleotide sequence: TGTGCTTTATGGACAGACCAAGAGACCCAGTACTTC.